This TCR beta chain was documented in a study of blood T cell repertoires in COVID-19. As for the study in general: Both acute and convalescent COVID-19 samples were obtained from the United States, Italy and Spain. The cDNA or gDNA used as material had been derived from T cells, B-cell-depleted T cells, or PBMCs.

Trimming removed 0 bases at V and 2 bases at J, with 11 bases between. Germline V gene sequence: CDR1 MGHRA, CDR2 YSYEKL. This CDR3 contains 15 residues. Per the authors' pipeline: The assay estimated nucleated cells by amplifying reference gene primers. Using immunoSEQ multiplex PCR, the repertoire was profiled, and TCRdb retains in-frame clones only, with some absent. V, J and clone size reflect that table, while D and trimming were determined from the DNA. The table lists about 410,000 clones, roughly 89% of them singletons. Material for sequencing was peripheral blood. The receptor's source is a woman aged 25 to 39 with active or convalescent COVID-19. This chain connects TRBV4-1 to TRBJ2-7, with D perhaps TRBD1 (6 bases). The CDR3 DNA follows: TGCGCCAGCAGCCAAGAAGGGGGTCGCACCTACGAGCAGTACTTC. Protein product: CASSQEGGRTYEQYF.